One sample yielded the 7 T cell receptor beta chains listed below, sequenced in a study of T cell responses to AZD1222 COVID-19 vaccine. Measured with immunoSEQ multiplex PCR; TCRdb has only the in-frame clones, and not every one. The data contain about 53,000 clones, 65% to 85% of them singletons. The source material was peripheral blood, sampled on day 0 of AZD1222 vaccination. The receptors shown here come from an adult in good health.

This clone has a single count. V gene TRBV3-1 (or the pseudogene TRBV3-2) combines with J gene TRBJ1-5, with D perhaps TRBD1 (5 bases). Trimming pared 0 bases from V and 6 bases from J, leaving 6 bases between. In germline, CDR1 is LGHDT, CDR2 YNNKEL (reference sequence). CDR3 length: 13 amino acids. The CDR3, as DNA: TGTGCCAGCAGCCAAGAAGGGGCTCAGCCCCAGCATTTT. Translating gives CASSQEGAQPQHF.

In DNA, the CDR3 is TGCGCCAGCAGCTTGGGTGGGGTTCCTGAAGCTTTCTTT. It yields the protein CASSLGGVPEAFF. This chain connects TRBV5-1 to TRBJ1-1; D not certain. The V end lost 0 bases, the J end lost 6 bases, and 9 bases lay between the germline ends. This CDR3 contains 13 residues. CDR1 is SGHRS and CDR2 is YFSETQ in the germline V gene.

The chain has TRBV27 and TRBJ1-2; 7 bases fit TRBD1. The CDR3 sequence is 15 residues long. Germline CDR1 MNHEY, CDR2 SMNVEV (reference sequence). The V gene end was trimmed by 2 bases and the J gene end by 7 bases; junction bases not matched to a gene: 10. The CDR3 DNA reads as TGTGCCAGCAGTTTACTTGGGCAGGGGGTGGGTGGCTACACCTTC. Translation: CASSLLGQGVGGYTF.

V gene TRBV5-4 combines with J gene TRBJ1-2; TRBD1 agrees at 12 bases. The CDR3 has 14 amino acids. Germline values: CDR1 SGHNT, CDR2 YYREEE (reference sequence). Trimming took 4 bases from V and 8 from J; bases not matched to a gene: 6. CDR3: CASSTGQGAGGYTF. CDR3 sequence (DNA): TGTGCCAGCAGCACGGGACAGGGGGCGGGAGGCTACACCTTC.

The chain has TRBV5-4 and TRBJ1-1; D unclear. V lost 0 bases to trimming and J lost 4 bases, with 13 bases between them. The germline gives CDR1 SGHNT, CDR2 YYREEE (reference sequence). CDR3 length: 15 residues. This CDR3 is CASSLALGEGTEAFF. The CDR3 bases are TGTGCCAGCAGCTTGGCCTTGGGAGAGGGCACTGAAGCTTTCTTT.

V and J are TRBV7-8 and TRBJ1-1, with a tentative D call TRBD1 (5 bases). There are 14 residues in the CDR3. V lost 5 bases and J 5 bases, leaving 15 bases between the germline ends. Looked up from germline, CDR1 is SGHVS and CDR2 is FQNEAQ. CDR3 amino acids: CASSQPGRGTEAFF. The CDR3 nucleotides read TGTGCCAGCAGCCAGCCGGGACGGGGGACTGAAGCTTTCTTT.

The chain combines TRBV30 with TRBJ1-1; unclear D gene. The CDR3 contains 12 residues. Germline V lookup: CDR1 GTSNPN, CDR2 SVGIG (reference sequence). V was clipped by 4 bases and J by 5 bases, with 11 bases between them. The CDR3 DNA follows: TGTGCCTGGACCACCACGGGGACTGAAGCTTTCTTT. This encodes CAWTTTGTEAFF. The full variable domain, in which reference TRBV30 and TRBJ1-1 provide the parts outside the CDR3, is SQTIHQWPATLVQPVGSPLSLECTVEGTSNPNLYWYRQAAGRGLQLLFYSVGIGQISSEVPQNLSASRPQDRQFILSSKKLLLSDSGFYLCAWTTTGTEAFFGQGTRLTVV.